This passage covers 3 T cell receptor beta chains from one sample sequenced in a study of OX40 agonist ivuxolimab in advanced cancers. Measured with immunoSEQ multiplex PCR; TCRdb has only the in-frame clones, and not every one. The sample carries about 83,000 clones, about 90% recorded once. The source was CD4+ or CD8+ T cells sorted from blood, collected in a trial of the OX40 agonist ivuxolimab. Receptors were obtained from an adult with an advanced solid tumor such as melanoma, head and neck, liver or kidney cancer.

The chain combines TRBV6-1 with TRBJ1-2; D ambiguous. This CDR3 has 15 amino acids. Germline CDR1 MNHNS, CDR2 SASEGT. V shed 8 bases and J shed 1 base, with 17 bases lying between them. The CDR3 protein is CASEPYREHNYGYTF. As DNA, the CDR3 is TGTGCCAGCGAACCATACAGAGAGCATAACTATGGCTACACCTTC.

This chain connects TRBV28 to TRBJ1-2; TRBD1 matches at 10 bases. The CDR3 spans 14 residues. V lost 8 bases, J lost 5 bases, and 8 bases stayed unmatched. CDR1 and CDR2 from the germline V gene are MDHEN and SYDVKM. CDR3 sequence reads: CASGPGTGVYGYTF. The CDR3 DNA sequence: TGTGCCAGCGGCCCGGGGACAGGGGTGTATGGCTACACCTTC.

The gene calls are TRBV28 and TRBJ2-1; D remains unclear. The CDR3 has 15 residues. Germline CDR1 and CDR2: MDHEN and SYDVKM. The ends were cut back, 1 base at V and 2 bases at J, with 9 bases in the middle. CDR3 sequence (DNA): TGTGCCAGCAGTTTATTGCTAGGGCCCTACAATGAGCAGTTCTTC. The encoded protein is CASSLLLGPYNEQFF.